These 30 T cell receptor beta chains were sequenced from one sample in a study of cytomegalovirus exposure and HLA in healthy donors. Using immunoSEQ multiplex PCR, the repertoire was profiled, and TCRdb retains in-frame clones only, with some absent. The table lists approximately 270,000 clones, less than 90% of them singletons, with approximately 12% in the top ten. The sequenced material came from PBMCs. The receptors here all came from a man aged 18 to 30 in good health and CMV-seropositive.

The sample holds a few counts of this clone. The CDR3 protein is CASSLRADVGGTSYEQYF. As DNA, the CDR3 is TGTGCCAGCAGCTTAAGGGCGGACGTAGGAGGAACCTCCTACGAGCAGTACTTC. The chain joins TRBV7-6 to TRBJ2-7; weak D call: TRBD2 (5 bases). CDR3 length equals 18 residues. Germline CDR1 SGHVS, CDR2 FNYEAQ. The V and J ends lost 2 bases and 0 bases respectively, with 20 bases between them.

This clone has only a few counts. The CDR3 nucleotides are TGCAGCGTTGTGGGGGCGGGTGGCTACACCTTC. Residues: CSVVGAGGYTF. V gene TRBV29-1 combines with J gene TRBJ1-2; weak D call: TRBD1 (6 bases). V was shortened by 4 bases and J by 7 bases, with 10 bases between the two germline ends. CDR1 is SQVTM and CDR2 is ANQGSEA in the germline V gene. This CDR3 spans 11 amino acids. Based on the CDR3 plus reference TRBV29-1 and TRBJ1-2, the full variable domain is SAVISQKPSRDICQRGTSLTIQCQVDSQVTMMFWYRQQPGQSLTLIATANQGSEATYESGFVIDKFPISRPNLTFSTLTVSNMSPEDSSIYLCSVVGAGGYTFGSGTRLTVV.

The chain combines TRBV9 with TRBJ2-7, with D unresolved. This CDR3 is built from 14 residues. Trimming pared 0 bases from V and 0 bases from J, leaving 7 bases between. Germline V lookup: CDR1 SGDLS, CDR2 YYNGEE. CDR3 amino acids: CASSVASDSYEQYF. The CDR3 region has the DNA TGTGCCAGCAGCGTAGCGTCAGACTCCTACGAGCAGTACTTC.

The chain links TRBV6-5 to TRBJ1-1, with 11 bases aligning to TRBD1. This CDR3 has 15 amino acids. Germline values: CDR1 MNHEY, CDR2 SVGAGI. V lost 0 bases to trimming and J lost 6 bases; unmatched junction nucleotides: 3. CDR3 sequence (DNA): TGTGCCAGCAGTTACTCGGGACAGGGGGGTTCTGAAGCTTTCTTT. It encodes CASSYSGQGGSEAFF.

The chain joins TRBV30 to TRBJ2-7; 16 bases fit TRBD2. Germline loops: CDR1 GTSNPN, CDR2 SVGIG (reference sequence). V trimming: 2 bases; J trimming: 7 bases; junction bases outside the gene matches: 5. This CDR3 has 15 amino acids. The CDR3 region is CAWSRGLAGGKEQYF. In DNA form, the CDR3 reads TGTGCCTGGAGTAGGGGACTAGCGGGAGGGAAAGAGCAGTACTTC. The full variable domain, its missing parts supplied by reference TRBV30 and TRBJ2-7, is SQTIHQWPATLVQPVGSPLSLECTVEGTSNPNLYWYRQAAGRGLQLLFYSVGIGQISSEVPQNLSASRPQDRQFILSSKKLLLSDSGFYLCAWSRGLAGGKEQYFGPGTRLTVT.

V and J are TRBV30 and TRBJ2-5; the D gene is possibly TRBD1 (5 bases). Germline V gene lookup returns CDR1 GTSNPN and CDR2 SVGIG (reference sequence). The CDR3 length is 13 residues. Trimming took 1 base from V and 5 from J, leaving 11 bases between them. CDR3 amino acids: CAWSGGLSETQYF. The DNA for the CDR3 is TGTGCCTGGAGTGGGGGCCTATCCGAGACCCAGTACTTC.

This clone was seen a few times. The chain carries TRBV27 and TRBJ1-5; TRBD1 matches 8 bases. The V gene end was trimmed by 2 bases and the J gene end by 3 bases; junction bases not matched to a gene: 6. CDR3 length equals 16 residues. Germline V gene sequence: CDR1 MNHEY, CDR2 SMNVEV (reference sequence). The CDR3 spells CASSLVAGGNNQPQHF. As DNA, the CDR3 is TGTGCCAGCAGTTTAGTAGCAGGGGGCAACAATCAGCCCCAGCATTTT.

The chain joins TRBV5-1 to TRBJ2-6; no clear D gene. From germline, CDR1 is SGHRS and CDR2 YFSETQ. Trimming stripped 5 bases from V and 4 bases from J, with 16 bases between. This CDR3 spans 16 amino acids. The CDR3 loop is CASSGTTVTGANVLTF. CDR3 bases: TGCGCCAGCAGTGGTACTACCGTGACGGGGGCCAACGTCCTGACTTTC.

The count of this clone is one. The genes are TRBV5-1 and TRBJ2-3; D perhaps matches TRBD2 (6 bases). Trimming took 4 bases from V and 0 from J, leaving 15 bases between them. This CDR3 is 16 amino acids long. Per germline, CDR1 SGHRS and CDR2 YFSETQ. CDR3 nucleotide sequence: TGCGCCAGCAGCCACGAGGTTAGCGGAAGCACAGATACGCAGTATTTT. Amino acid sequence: CASSHEVSGSTDTQYF.

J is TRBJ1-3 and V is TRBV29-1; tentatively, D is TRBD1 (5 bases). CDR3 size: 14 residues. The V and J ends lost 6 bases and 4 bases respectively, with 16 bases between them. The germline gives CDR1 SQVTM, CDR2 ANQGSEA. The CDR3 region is CSVGDRGTGNTIYF. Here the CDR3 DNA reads TGCAGCGTGGGGGATCGGGGGACGGGAAACACCATATATTTT.

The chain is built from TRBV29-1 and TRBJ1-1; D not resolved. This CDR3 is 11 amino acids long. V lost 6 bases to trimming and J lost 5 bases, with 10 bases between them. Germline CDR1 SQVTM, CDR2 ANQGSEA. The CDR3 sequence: CSVWRETEAFF. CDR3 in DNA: TGCAGCGTCTGGAGAGAAACTGAAGCTTTCTTT.

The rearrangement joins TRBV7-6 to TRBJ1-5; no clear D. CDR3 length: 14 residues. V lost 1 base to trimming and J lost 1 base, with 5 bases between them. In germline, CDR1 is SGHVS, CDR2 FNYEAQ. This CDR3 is CASSLVDSNQPQHF. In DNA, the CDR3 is TGTGCCAGCAGCTTAGTCGACAGCAATCAGCCCCAGCATTTT. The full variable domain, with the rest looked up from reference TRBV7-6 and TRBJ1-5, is GAGVSQSPRYKVTKRGQDVALRCDPISGHVSLYWYRQALGQGPEFLTYFNYEAQQDKSGLPNDRFSAERPEGSISTLTIQRTEQRDSAMYRCASSLVDSNQPQHFGDGTRLSIL.

Written as DNA, the CDR3 is TGTGCCAGCAGTTACCAGGTCTGGGAGACCCAGTACTTC. Protein: CASSYQVWETQYF. V usage is TRBV28 and J usage is TRBJ2-5; D is undetermined. Germline values: CDR1 MDHEN, CDR2 SYDVKM. V lost 4 bases and J lost 5, with 11 bases in between. This CDR3 comprises 13 residues.

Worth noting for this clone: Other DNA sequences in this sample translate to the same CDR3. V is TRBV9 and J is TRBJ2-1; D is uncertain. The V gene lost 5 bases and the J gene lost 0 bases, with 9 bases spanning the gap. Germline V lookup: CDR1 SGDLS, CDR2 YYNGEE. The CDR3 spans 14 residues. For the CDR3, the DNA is TGTGCCAGCAGTGTCAGGAGCTCCTACAATGAGCAGTTCTTC. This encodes CASSVRSSYNEQFF. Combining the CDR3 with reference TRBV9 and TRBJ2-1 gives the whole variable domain DSGVTQTPKHLITATGQRVTLRCSPRSGDLSVYWYQQSLDQGLQFLIQYYNGEERAKGNILERFSAQQFPDLHSELNLSSLELGDSALYFCASSVRSSYNEQFFGPGTRLTVL.

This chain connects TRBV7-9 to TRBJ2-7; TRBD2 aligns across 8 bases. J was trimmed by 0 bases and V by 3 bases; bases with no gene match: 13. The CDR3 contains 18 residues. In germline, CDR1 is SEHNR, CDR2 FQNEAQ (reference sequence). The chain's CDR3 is CASSFPVPPSGYSYEQYF. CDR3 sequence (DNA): TGTGCCAGCAGCTTTCCAGTCCCCCCTAGCGGGTACTCCTACGAGCAGTACTTC.

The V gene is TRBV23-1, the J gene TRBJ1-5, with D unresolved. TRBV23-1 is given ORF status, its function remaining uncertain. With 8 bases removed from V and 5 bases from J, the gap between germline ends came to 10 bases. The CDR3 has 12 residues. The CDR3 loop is CASGWPHQPQHF. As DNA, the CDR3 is TGCGCCAGCGGTTGGCCCCATCAGCCCCAGCATTTT.

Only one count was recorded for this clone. CDR3 nucleotide sequence: TGTGCCAGTAGCAAGGGACTAGTGTACTACGAGCAGTACTTC. This codes for CASSKGLVYYEQYF. The V and J genes are TRBV19 and TRBJ2-7, with 8 bases lining up with TRBD2. This CDR3 has 14 residues. CDR1 is LNHDA and CDR2 is SQIVND in the germline V gene (reference sequence). The ends lost 6 bases at V and 3 bases at J; junction bases unmatched: 7.

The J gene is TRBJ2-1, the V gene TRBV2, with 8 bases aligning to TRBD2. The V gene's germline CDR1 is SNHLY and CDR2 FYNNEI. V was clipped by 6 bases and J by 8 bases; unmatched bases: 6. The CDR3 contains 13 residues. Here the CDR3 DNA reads TGTGCCAGCAGCCGGGAGGGCCACTATGAGCAGTTCTTC. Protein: CASSREGHYEQFF. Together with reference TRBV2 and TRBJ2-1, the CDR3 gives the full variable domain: EPEVTQTPSHQVTQMGQEVILRCVPISNHLYFYWYRQILGQKVEFLVSFYNNEISEKSEIFDDQFSVERPDGSNFTLKIRSTKLEDSAMYFCASSREGHYEQFFGPGTRLTVL.

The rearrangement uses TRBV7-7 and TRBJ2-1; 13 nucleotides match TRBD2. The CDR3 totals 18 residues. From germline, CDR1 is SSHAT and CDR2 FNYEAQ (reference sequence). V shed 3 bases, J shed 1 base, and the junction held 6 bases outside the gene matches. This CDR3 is CASSFNGLAGVSYNEQFF. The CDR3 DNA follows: TGTGCCAGCAGCTTTAACGGACTAGCGGGAGTTTCCTACAATGAGCAGTTCTTC. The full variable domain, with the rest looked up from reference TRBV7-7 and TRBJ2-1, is GAGVSQSPRYKVTKRGQDVTLRCDPISSHATLYWYQQALGQGPEFLTYFNYEAQPDKSGLPSDRFSAERPEGSISTLTIQRTEQRDSAMYRCASSFNGLAGVSYNEQFFGPGTRLTVL.

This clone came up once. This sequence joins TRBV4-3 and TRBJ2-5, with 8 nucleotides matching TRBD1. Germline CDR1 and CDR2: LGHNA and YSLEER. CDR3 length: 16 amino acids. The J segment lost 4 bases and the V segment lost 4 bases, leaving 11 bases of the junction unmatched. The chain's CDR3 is CASSRTGRWGGETQYF. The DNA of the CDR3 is TGCGCCAGCAGCCGGACAGGGAGGTGGGGTGGAGAGACCCAGTACTTC.

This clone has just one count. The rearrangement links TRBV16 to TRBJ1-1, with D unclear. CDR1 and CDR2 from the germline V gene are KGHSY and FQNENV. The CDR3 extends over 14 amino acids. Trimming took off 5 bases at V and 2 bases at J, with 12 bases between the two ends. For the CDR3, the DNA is TGTGCCAGCAGCGCTCTTCACGAAAACACTGAAGCTTTCTTT. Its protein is CASSALHENTEAFF.

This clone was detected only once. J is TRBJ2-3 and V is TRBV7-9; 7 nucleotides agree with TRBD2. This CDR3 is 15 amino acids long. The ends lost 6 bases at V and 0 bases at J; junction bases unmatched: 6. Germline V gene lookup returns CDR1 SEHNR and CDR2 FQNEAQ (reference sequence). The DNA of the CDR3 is TGTGCCAGCAGACCTCTAGCGGACAGCACAGATACGCAGTATTTT. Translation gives CASRPLADSTDTQYF.

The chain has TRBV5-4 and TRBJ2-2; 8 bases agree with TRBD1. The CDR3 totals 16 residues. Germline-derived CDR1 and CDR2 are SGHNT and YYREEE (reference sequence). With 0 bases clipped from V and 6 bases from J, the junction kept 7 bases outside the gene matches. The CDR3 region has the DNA TGTGCCAGCAGCTTGGAGGACAGGGTGAGGGCCGGGGAGCTGTTTTTT. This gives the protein CASSLEDRVRAGELFF.

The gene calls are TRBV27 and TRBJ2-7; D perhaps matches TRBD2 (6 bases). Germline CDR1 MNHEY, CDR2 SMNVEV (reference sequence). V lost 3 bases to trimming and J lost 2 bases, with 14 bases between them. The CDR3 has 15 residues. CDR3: CASSFGGLLTYEQYF. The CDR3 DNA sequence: TGTGCCAGCAGTTTCGGGGGTCTTCTTACCTACGAGCAGTACTTC.

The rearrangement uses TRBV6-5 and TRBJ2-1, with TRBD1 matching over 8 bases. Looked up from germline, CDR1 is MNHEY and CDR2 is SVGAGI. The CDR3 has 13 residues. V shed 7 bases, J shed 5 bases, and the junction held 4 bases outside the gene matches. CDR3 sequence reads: CASTRQGHNEQFF. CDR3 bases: TGTGCCAGCACGCGACAGGGGCACAATGAGCAGTTCTTC.

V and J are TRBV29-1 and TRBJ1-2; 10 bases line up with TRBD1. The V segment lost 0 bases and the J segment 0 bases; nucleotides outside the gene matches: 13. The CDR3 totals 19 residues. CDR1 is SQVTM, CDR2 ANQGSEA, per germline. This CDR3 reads CSVEDKTPRTGGSNYGYTF. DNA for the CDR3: TGCAGCGTTGAAGATAAGACCCCCCGGACAGGGGGTTCTAACTATGGCTACACCTTC.

The DNA for the CDR3 is TGTGCCAGCAGCCCGTCCCCCTCCGCTTACCAGCCCCAGCATTTT. The encoded protein is CASSPSPSAYQPQHF. The chain uses TRBV5-4 and TRBJ1-5; D remains ambiguous. The CDR3 length is 15 residues. V was clipped by 4 bases and J by 7 bases, with 18 bases between them. Germline V gene lookup returns CDR1 SGHNT and CDR2 YYREEE (reference sequence).

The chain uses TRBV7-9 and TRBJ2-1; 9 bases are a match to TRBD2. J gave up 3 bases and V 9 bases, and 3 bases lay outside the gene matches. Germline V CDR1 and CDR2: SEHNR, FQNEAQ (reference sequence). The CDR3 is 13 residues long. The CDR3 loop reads CASQAGGYNEQFF. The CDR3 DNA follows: TGTGCCAGTCAAGCGGGAGGCTACAATGAGCAGTTCTTC.

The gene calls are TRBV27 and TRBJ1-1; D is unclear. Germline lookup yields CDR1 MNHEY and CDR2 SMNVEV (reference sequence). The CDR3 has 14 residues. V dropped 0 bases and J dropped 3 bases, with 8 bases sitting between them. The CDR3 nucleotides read TGTGCCAGCAGTTTATCTGCTCAAGACACTGAAGCTTTCTTT. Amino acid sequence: CASSLSAQDTEAFF.

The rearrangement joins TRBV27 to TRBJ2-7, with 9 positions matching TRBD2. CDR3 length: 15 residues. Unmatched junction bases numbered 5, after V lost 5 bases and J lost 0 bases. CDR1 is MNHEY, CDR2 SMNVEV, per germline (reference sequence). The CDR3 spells CASSVTSGFSYEQYF. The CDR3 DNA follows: TGTGCCAGCAGTGTGACTAGCGGATTCTCCTACGAGCAGTACTTC.